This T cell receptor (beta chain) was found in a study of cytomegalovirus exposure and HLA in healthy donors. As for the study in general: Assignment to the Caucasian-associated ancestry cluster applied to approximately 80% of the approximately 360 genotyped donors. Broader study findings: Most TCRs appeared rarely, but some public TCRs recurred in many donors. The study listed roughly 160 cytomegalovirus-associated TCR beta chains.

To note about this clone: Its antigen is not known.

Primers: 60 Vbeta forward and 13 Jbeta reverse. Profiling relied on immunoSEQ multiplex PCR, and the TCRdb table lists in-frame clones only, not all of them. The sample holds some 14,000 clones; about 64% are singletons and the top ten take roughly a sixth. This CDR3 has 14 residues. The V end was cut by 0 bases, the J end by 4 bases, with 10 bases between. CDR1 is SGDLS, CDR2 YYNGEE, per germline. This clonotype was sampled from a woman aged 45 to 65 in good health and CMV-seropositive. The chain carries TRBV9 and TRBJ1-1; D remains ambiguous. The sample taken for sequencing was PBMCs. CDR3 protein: CASSVGGGRTEAFF. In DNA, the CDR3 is TGTGCCAGCAGCGTAGGGGGAGGGCGCACTGAAGCTTTCTTT.